This TCR beta chain was documented in a study of shared clonotypes between healthy human individuals. Notes on this clone: Distinct nucleotide sequences in the sample also encode this CDR3.

Measured with immunoSEQ multiplex PCR; TCRdb has only the in-frame clones, and not every one. The data contain some 2,500,000 clones, over 85% of them seen just once; the ten biggest clones take up about 0.38%. Per the germline V gene, CDR1 is MNHEY and CDR2 is SVGAGI. Trimming left V 5 bases short and J 4 bases short, with 11 bases between. The CDR3 extends over 13 amino acids. The sample consisted of naive CD4+ T cells from PBMCs. Subset indicated: CD45RA+ positively selected. J is TRBJ1-1 and V is TRBV6-5; D gene uncertain. The receptor was derived from a man aged 18 to 30 in good health. Some clones in this sample may be carry-over from other donors' samples. CDR3 sequence (DNA): TGTGCCAGCAGTCACCGAGGAGGCACTGAAGCTTTCTTT. Residues: CASSHRGGTEAFF.